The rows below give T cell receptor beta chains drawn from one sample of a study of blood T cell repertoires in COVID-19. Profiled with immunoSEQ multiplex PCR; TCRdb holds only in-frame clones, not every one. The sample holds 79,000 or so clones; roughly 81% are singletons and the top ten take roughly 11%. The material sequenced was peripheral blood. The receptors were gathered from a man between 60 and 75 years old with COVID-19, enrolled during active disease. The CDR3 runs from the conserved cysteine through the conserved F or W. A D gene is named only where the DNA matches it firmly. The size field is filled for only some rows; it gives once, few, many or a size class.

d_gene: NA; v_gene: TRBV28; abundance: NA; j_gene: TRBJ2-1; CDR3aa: CASSLGRDSSYNEQFF; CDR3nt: TGTGCCAGCAGTTTAGGCCGGGACTCCTCCTACAATGAGCAGTTCTTC
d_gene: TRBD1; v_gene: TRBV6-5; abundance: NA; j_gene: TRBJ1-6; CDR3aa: CASNRQGGNSPLHF; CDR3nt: TGTGCCAGCAACAGACAGGGGGGTAATTCACCCCTCCACTTT
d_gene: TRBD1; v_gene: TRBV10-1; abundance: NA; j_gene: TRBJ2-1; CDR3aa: CASSEGQGKDEQFF; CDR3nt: TGCGCCAGCAGTGAGGGACAGGGTAAAGATGAGCAGTTCTTC
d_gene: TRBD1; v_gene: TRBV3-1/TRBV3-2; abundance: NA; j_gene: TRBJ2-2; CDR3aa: CASSFRGTGELFF; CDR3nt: TGTGCCAGCAGCTTCAGGGGGACCGGGGAGCTGTTTTTT
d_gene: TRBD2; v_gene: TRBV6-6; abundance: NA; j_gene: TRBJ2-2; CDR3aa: CASRAAGGPAGELFF; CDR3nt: TGTGCCAGCAGGGCAGCGGGGGGGCCGGCCGGGGAGCTGTTTTTT
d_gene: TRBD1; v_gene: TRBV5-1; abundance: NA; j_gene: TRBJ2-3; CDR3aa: CASSPGQGVLDTQYF; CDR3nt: TGCGCCAGCAGCCCGGGACAGGGGGTATTGGATACGCAGTATTTT
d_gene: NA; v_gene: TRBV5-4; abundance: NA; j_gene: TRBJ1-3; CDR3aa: CASRPGGDGNTIYF; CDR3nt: TGTGCCAGCAGGCCGGGAGGGGATGGAAACACCATATATTTT
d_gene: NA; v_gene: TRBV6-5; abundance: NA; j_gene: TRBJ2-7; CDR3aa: CASRRDNSYEQYF; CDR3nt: TGTGCCAGCAGGCGGGATAACTCCTACGAGCAGTACTTC
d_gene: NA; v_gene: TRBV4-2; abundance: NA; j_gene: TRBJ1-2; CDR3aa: CASSQDRADGYTF; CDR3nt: TGTGCCAGCAGCCAAGACAGGGCGGATGGCTACACCTTC
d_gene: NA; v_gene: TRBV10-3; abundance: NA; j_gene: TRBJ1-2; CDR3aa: CAISGEPLGYTF; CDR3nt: TGTGCCATCAGTGGAGAGCCCCTTGGCTACACCTTC
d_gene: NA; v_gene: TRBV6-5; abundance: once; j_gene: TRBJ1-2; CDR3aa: CASSWTIGYTF; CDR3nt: TGTGCCAGCAGTTGGACAATTGGCTACACCTTC
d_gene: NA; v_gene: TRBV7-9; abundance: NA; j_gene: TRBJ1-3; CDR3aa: CASSFNEGNTIYF; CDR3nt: TGTGCCAGCAGCTTTAACGAGGGAAACACCATATATTTT
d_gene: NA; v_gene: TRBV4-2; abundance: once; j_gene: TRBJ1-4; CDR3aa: CASSPRGEKLFF; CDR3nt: TGTGCCAGCAGCCCCCGGGGTGAAAAACTGTTTTTT
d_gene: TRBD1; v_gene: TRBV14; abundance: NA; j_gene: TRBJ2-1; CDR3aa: CASSHWDSDLISNEQFF; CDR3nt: TGTGCCAGCAGCCATTGGGACAGCGATTTGATCTCCAATGAGCAGTTCTTC
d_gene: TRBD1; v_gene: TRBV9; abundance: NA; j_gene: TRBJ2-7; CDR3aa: CASSSGQSYEQYF; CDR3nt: TGTGCCAGCAGCTCGGGACAGTCCTACGAGCAGTACTTC
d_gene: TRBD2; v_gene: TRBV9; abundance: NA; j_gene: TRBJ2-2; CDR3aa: CASSVASGGAGPGELFF; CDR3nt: TGTGCCAGCAGCGTAGCAAGCGGGGGGGCCGGTCCCGGGGAGCTGTTTTTT
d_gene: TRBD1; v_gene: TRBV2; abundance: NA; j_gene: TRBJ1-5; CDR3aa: CASSATGNSNQPQHF; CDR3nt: TGTGCCAGCAGTGCGACAGGGAATAGCAATCAGCCCCAGCATTTT
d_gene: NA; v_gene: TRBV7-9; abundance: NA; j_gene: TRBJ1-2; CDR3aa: CASTPGGDGYTF; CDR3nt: TGTGCCAGCACCCCGGGAGGGGACGGCTACACCTTC
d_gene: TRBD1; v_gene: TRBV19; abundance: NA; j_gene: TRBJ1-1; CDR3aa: CASMDRGNTEAFF; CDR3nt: TGTGCCAGTATGGACAGGGGAAACACTGAAGCTTTCTTT
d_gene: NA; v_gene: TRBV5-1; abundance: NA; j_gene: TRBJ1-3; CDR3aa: CASRRVQSGNTIYF; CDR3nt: TGCGCCAGCAGGAGGGTCCAATCTGGAAACACCATATATTTT
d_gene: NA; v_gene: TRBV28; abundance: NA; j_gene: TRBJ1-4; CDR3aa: CASSFGDTEKLFF; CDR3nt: TGTGCCAGCAGTTTTGGGGACACGGAAAAACTGTTTTTT
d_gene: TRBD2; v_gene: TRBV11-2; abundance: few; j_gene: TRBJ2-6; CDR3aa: CASSLDRWTGGSGANVLTF; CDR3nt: TGTGCCAGCAGCTTAGATCGTTGGACGGGGGGCTCTGGGGCCAACGTCCTGACTTTC
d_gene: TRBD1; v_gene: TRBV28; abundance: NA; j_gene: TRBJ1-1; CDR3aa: CATTVGQGAYGNTEAFF; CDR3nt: TGTGCCACTACCGTGGGACAGGGGGCGTATGGGAACACTGAAGCTTTCTTT
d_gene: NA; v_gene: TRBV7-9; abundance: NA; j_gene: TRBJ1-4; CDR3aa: CASSLRWSENEKLFF; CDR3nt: TGTGCCAGCAGCTTGAGATGGAGCGAGAATGAAAAACTGTTTTTT
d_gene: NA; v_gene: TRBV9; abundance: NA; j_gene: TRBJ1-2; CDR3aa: CASSLGYGYTF; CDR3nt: TGTGCCAGCAGCCTAGGCTACGGCTACACCTTC